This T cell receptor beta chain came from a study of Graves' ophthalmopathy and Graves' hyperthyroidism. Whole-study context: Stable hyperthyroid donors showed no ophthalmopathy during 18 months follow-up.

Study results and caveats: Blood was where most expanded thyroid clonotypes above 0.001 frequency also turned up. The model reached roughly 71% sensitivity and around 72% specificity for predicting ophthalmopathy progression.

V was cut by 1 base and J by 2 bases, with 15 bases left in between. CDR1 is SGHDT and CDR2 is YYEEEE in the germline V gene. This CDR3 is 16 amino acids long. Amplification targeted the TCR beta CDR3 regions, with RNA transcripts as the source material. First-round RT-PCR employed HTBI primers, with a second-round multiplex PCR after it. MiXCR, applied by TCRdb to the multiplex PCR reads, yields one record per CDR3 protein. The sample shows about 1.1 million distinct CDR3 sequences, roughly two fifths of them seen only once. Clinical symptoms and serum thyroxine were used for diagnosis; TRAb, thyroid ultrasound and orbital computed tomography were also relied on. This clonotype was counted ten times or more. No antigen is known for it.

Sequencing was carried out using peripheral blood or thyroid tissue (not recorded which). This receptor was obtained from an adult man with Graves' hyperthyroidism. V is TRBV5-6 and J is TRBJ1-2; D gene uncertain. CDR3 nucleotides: TGTGCCAGCAGCTTGAATGTGCCGCGCGGGAACTATGGCTACACCTTC. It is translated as CASSLNVPRGNYGYTF.